A selection of T cell receptor beta chains follows, all from one sample in a study of blood T cell repertoires in COVID-19. Only in-frame clones appear in the TCRdb table, and some are missing; sequencing was by immunoSEQ multiplex PCR. The sample shows about 300,000 clones, roughly 87% of them seen only once. The sequenced sample consisted of PBMCs or T cells enriched from blood (not recorded which). The source is a woman in her 30s who had recovered from COVID-19. Both conserved end residues are part of each CDR3. A D gene is named only where the DNA matches it firmly. Clone size is shown for a subset of rows, as once, few, many or a class of expanded clone.

>TRBV6-5|NA|TRBJ1-4|NA|13
CASSYSAGRKLFF
TGTGCCAGCAGTTACTCGGCAGGGCGAAAACTGTTTTTT
>TRBV18|NA|TRBJ1-3|NA|15
CASSSQGGSGNTIYF
TGTGCCAGCTCATCACAGGGAGGCTCTGGAAACACCATATATTTT
>TRBV6-2/TRBV6-3|NA|TRBJ1-5|NA|14
CASSYEGERQPQHF
TGTGCCAGCAGTTACGAAGGAGAGAGGCAGCCCCAGCATTTT
>TRBV5-4|NA|TRBJ1-2|NA|16
CASRGGGPSPDYGYTF
TGTGCCAGCAGGGGGGGAGGGCCCTCCCCAGACTATGGCTACACCTTC
>TRBV24-1|NA|TRBJ2-7|once|14
CATSDSGVPYEQYF
TGTGCCACCAGTGATTCCGGGGTTCCCTACGAGCAGTACTTC
>TRBV5-4|NA|TRBJ1-1|NA|14
CASSSTQMNTEAFF
TGTGCCAGCAGCTCGACTCAGATGAACACTGAAGCTTTCTTT
>TRBV2|TRBD2|TRBJ2-3|NA|15
CASSVGAGALDTQYF
TGTGCCAGCAGTGTTGGAGCGGGAGCCTTGGATACGCAGTATTTT
>TRBV6-2/TRBV6-3|NA|TRBJ2-2|NA|14
CASSRLAGTGELFF
TGTGCCAGCAGTCGACTTGCCGGGACCGGGGAGCTGTTTTTT
>TRBV18|NA|TRBJ1-6|NA|14
CASSPDRGVSPLHF
TGTGCCAGCTCACCCGACCGCGGAGTCTCACCCCTCCACTTT
>TRBV6-5|NA|TRBJ2-7|NA|14
CASSLQGISPEQYF
TGTGCCAGCAGTTTACAGGGTATATCTCCGGAGCAGTACTTC
>TRBV5-1|NA|TRBJ2-7|NA|13
CASRPQATYEQYF
TGCGCCAGCAGACCGCAGGCCACCTACGAGCAGTACTTC
>TRBV5-5|NA|TRBJ2-6|NA|16
CASSPYTGTGANVLTF
TGTGCCAGCAGCCCATACACAGGGACCGGGGCCAACGTCCTGACTTTC
>TRBV5-1|TRBD1|TRBJ2-7|NA|15
CASSPSGTGTYEQYF
TGCGCCAGCAGCCCCTCCGGGACAGGGACCTACGAGCAGTACTTC
>TRBV27|NA|TRBJ1-4|NA|14
CASSLRGLHEKLFF
TGTGCCAGCAGTTTAAGAGGGCTCCATGAAAAACTGTTTTTT
>TRBV11-3|TRBD2|TRBJ2-2|few|17
CASSLDLTSVGSGELFF
TGTGCCAGCAGCTTAGACTTGACTAGCGTCGGGTCCGGGGAGCTGTTTTTT
>TRBV19|NA|TRBJ1-5|NA|16
CASSVTGDKSNQPQHF
TGTGCCAGTAGCGTGACAGGTGATAAGAGCAATCAGCCCCAGCATTTT
>TRBV30|NA|TRBJ1-6|NA|14
CAWSAPTWDSPLHF
TGTGCCTGGAGTGCGCCGACATGGGATTCACCCCTCCACTTT
>TRBV7-3|NA|TRBJ2-2|NA|17
CASSSQGWGYGTGELFF
TGTGCCAGCAGCTCACAGGGATGGGGCTATGGAACCGGGGAGCTGTTTTTT